These 13 T cell receptor beta chains originate from one sample sequenced in a study of regulatory T cells in long-lasting Graves disease. Time point here: newly diagnosed GD, antithyroid drugs for less than 3 months. Researchers made the TCR library from RNA that was extracted from PBMCs. Arm-PCR of CDR3 regions and iRepertoire HTBI primers were used to build TCR beta libraries. TCRdb used MiXCR to reprocess the multiplex PCR reads, holding one entry per CDR3 protein. Here the sample spans about 540,000 distinct CDR3 sequences, about 13% being singletons. The same sample was also studied in work on T cells in Graves' hyperthyroidism and ophthalmopathy.

Sequencing was performed on peripheral blood mononuclear cells (PBMCs), taken at new diagnosis, from a patient treated with antithyroid drugs. All receptors derive from a man in his thirties or forties with Graves disease.

The chain joins TRBV9 to TRBJ2-3, with no clear D. V lost 2 bases and J 5 bases, leaving 6 bases between the germline ends. Looked up from germline, CDR1 is SGDLS and CDR2 is YYNGEE. The CDR3 has 12 amino acids. CDR3 sequence (DNA): TGTGCCAGCAGCGTCCGCGGAGATACGCAGTATTTT. It yields the protein CASSVRGDTQYF.

This clonotype has ten or more counts. The chain couples TRBV20-1 to TRBJ2-7; TRBD2 matches 11 bases. The germline gives CDR1 DFQATT, CDR2 SNEGSKA (reference sequence). This CDR3 is 14 amino acids long. V shed 5 bases, J shed 3 bases, and the junction held 6 bases outside the gene matches. CDR3 DNA sequence: TGCAGTGCTGCACAGACTAGCGGGATCTACGAGCAGTACTTC. It is translated as CSAAQTSGIYEQYF.

This clonotype was picked up a small number of times. J is TRBJ1-5 and V is TRBV12-5; D is unresolved. This CDR3 is built from 16 residues. Germline CDR1 LGHNT, CDR2 FRNRAP. Trimming stripped 0 bases from V and 7 bases from J, with 16 bases between. The CDR3: CASGLVVTGSQQPQHF. The CDR3 DNA reads TGTGCTAGTGGTTTGGTAGTTACGGGTTCACAGCAGCCCCAGCATTTT. The full variable domain, with the rest looked up from reference TRBV12-5 and TRBJ1-5, is DARVTQTPRHKVTEMGQEVTMRCQPILGHNTVFWYRQTMMQGLELLAYFRNRAPLDDSGMPKDRFSAEMPDATLATLKIQPSEPRDSAVYFCASGLVVTGSQQPQHFGDGTRLSIL.

This chain links TRBV12-3 or TRBV12-4 with TRBJ2-1, with 8 bases fitting TRBD2. This CDR3 has 12 amino acids. Unmatched junction bases numbered 4, after V lost 6 bases and J lost 9 bases. The DNA for the CDR3 is TGTGCCAGCAGCCGGACTAGCCCTGAGCAGTTCTTC. Encoded protein: CASSRTSPEQFF.

This clonotype has a handful of counts. With a much larger clone just one base away, this may be a read error. The V and J genes are TRBV7-6 and TRBJ2-7; D is unclear. This CDR3 has 13 amino acids. Trimming pared 5 bases from V and 5 bases from J, leaving 13 bases between. Germline assignment: CDR1 SGHVS and CDR2 FNYEAQ. CDR3 DNA sequence: TGTGCCAGCAGCCGCACTTACAACAACGAGCAGTACTTC. Its translation is CASSRTYNNEQYF.

Many counts were recorded for this clonotype. V usage is TRBV19 and J usage is TRBJ2-7, with D maybe TRBD2 (5 bases). The CDR3 has 15 residues. Looked up from germline, CDR1 is LNHDA and CDR2 is SQIVND (reference sequence). The ends were cut back, 3 bases at V and 2 bases at J, with 14 bases in the middle. CDR3 sequence: CASSISPSGAYEQYF. The CDR3 DNA follows: TGTGCCAGTAGTATCTCCCCGAGCGGAGCCTACGAGCAGTACTTC. Full variable domain (rest looked up from reference TRBV19 and TRBJ2-7): DGGITQSPKYLFRKEGQNVTLSCEQNLNHDAMYWYRQDPGQGLRLIYYSQIVNDFQKGDIAEGYSVSREKKESFPLTVTSAQKNPTAFYLCASSISPSGAYEQYFGPGTRLTVT.

This clonotype was detected only a few times. The J gene is TRBJ2-6, the V gene TRBV5-6; D not resolved. Germline V gene data show CDR1 as SGHDT and CDR2 as YYEEEE. This CDR3 contains 16 residues. The V end was cut by 4 bases, the J end by 0 bases, with 11 bases between. CDR3 DNA: TGTGCCAGCAGCCCAGATCCCTACTCTGGGGCCAACGTCCTGACTTTC. Translated: CASSPDPYSGANVLTF.

This clonotype was counted ten times or more. The chain employs TRBV5-1 and TRBJ2-2, with 7 bases aligning to TRBD2. The CDR3 length is 15 residues. The germline V gene encodes CDR1 SGHRS and CDR2 YFSETQ. The V gene end was trimmed by 1 base and the J gene end by 4 bases; junction bases not matched to a gene: 4. The CDR3 is CASSLLAEITGELFF. DNA for the CDR3: TGCGCCAGCAGCTTGCTAGCGGAGATCACCGGGGAGCTGTTTTTT.

In the case of this clonotype: This may be a read error: a much more frequent sequence differs by one nucleotide. This chain joins TRBV5-1 and TRBJ1-2, with D perhaps matching TRBD1 (6 bases). The CDR3 totals 14 residues. The germline gives CDR1 SGHRS, CDR2 YFSETQ. In nucleotides, the CDR3 is TGCGCCAGCAGCTACATTCGGGGGGCCTATGACTACACCTTC. Amino acids: CASSYIRGAYDYTF.

This clonotype was counted a few times. The CDR3 here is CASSATASSGNTIYF. DNA of the CDR3: TGTGCCAGCAGCGCGACGGCTAGCTCTGGAAACACCATATATTTT. The chain is built from TRBV9 and TRBJ1-3; D unresolved. The germline V gene encodes CDR1 SGDLS and CDR2 YYNGEE. With 3 bases removed from V and 0 bases from J, the gap between germline ends came to 10 bases. This CDR3 comprises 15 residues.

Ten or more counts support this clonotype. V gene TRBV12-5 combines with J gene TRBJ2-5, with D possibly being TRBD2 (6 bases). The CDR3 is made up of 13 amino acids. Germline V gene lookup returns CDR1 LGHNT and CDR2 FRNRAP. V lost 4 bases and J 3 bases, leaving 9 bases between the germline ends. CDR3 in DNA: TGTGCTAGTGGTTACGTAGCGGAAGAGACCCAGTACTTC. Protein: CASGYVAEETQYF.

The CDR3 DNA follows: TGCAGTGCTACCGGGTCCCCAGATACGCAGTATTTT. Translating gives CSATGSPDTQYF. The chain has TRBV20-1 and TRBJ2-3; D not resolved. Trimming removed 4 bases at V and 4 bases at J, with 9 bases between. In germline, CDR1 is DFQATT, CDR2 SNEGSKA (reference sequence). The CDR3 contains 12 residues.

A few counts support this clonotype. This chain links TRBV14 with TRBJ2-2, with 9 positions matching TRBD2. J lost 6 bases, V lost 6 bases, and 8 bases had no gene match. The CDR3 covers 15 residues. Germline lookup yields CDR1 SGHDN and CDR2 FVKESK. The CDR3 sequence is CASRAAGGPSGELFF. The DNA for the CDR3 is TGTGCCAGCAGAGCGGCGGGAGGGCCCTCCGGGGAGCTGTTTTTT.